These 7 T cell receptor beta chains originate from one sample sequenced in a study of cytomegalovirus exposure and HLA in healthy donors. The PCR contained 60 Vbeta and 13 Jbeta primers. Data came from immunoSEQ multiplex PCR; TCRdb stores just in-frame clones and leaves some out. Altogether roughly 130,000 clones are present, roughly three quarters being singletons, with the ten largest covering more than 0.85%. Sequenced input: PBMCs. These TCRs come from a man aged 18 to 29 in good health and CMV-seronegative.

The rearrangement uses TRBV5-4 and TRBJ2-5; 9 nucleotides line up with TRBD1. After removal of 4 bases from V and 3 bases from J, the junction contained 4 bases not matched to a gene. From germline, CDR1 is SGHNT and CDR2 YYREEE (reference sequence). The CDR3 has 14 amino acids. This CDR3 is CASSQRTGEETQYF. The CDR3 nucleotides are TGTGCCAGCAGCCAGAGGACAGGGGAAGAGACCCAGTACTTC.

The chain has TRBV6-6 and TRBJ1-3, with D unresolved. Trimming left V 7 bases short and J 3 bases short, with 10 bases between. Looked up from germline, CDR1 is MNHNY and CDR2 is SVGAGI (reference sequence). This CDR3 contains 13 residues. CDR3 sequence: CASTSTGGNTIYF. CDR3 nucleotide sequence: TGTGCCAGCACCTCTACGGGTGGAAACACCATATATTTT.

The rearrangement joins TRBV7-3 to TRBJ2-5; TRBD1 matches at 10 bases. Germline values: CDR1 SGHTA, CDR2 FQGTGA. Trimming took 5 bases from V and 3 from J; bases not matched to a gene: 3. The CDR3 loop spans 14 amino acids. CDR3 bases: TGTGCCAGCAGCCCGACAGGGGGCAAAGAGACCCAGTACTTC. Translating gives CASSPTGGKETQYF.

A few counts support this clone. CDR3 DNA: TGTGCCAGCAGCCACGGGACAGGGAGACGAGGGAACACTGAAGCTTTCTTT. As protein: CASSHGTGRRGNTEAFF. The chain uses TRBV7-9 and TRBJ1-1, with 9 bases fitting TRBD1. V shed 5 bases and J 1 base; nucleotides not matched to a gene: 11. The CDR3 loop spans 17 amino acids. Germline V gene data show CDR1 as SEHNR and CDR2 as FQNEAQ (reference sequence).

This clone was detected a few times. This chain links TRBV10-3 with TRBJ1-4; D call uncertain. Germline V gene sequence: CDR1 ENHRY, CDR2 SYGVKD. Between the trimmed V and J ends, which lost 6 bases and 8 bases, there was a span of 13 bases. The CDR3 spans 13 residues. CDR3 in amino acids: CAISPMIREKLFF. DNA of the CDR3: TGTGCCATCAGCCCTATGATCCGAGAAAAACTGTTTTTT.

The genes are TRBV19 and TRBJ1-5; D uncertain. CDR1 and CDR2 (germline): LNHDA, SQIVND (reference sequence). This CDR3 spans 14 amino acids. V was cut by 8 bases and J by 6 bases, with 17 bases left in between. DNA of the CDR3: TGTGCCAGTGGGCCAGAGGGTTCTTCTCAGCCCCAGCATTTT. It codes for CASGPEGSSQPQHF.

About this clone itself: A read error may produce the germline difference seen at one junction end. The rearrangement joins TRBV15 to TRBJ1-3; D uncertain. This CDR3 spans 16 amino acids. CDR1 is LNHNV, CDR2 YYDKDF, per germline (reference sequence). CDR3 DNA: TGTGCCACCAGCCCACCCATGGGAGAGACTGGAAGCACCATATATTTT. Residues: CATSPPMGETGSTIYF.